This TCR beta chain was identified during a study of T-cell reconstitution after alpha-beta-depleted transplantation in children. Study results and limitations: T-cell numbers and diversity, one year after transplant, stemmed largely from T cells that were newly produced. Reportedly, alpha-beta T cells present about two months post-transplant originated from several hundred expanded clones of graft origin. Some patients owed their high day-60 TCRbeta diversity to surviving recipient T cells and thymic progenitors.

This clonotype was detected ten times or more. The antigen is not known. The V and J ends lost 3 bases and 9 bases respectively, with 14 bases between them. Germline V lookup: CDR1 SGHRS, CDR2 YFSETQ. This CDR3 spans 13 amino acids. Preparation of the TCRbeta library was carried out with unique molecular identifiers. TCRdb re-analysed the PCR reads in MiXCR, keeping a single row per CDR3 protein. The data show 450,000 to 550,000 distinct CDR3 sequences, with over 9.5% seen just once and roughly 15% held by the top ten. The chain carries TRBV5-1 and TRBJ2-3; D is perhaps TRBD2 (6 bases). This clonotype originated in a female patient between 2 and 10 years old who had a stem cell transplant for aplastic anemia, so the T cells may come from the graft donor. The sample consisted of PBMCs, mostly from graft donor cells, taken 180 days after TCRalphabeta/CD19-depleted stem cell transplant. CDR3 DNA: TGCGCCAGCAGCTCCCGGGGGAAGTTGACGCAGTATTTT. It specifies CASSSRGKLTQYF.